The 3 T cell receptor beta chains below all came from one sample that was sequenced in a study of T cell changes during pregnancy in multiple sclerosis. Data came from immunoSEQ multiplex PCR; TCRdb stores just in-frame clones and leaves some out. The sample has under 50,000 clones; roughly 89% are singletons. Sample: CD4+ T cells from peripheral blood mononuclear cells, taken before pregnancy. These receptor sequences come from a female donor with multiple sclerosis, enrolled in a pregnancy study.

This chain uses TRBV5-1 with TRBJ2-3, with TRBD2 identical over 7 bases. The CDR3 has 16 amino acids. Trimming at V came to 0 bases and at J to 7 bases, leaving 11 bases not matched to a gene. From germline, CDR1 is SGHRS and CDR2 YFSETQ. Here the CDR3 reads CASSLGPSGDRNTQYF. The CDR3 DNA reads TGCGCCAGCAGCTTGGGGCCTAGCGGAGACCGGAATACGCAGTATTTT.

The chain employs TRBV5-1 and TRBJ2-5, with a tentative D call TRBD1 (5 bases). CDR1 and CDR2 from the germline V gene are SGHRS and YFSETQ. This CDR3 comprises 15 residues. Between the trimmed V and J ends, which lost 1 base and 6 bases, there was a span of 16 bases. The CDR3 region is CASSLFSAGQKTQYF. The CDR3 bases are TGCGCCAGCAGCTTGTTCTCGGCAGGGCAGAAGACCCAGTACTTC. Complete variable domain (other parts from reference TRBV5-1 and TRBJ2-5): KAGVTQTPRYLIKTRGQQVTLSCSPISGHRSVSWYQQTPGQGLQFLFEYFSETQRNKGNFPGRFSGRQFSNSRSEMNVSTLELGDSALYLCASSLFSAGQKTQYFGPGTRLLVL.

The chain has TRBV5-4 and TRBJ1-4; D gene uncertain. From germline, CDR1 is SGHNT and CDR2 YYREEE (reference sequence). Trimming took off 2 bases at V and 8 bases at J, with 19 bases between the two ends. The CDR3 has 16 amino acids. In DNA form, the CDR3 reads TGTGCCAGCAGCTTCTACGGGGAGAGAGTCGGGGAAAAACTGTTTTTT. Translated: CASSFYGERVGEKLFF.